This T cell receptor beta chain is from a study of blood T cells in healthy people across ages. A second PCR, run for roughly 7 to 11 cycles, used a sample-barcoded 5' primer plus a J-beta primer mix. Using its own MiXCR run on the 5' RACE reads, TCRdb lists one record per CDR3 protein. The sample contains hundreds of thousands of distinct CDR3 sequences, around 24% of which appear only once. From germline, CDR1 is SGHTA and CDR2 FQGTGA. The V gene end was trimmed by 4 bases and the J gene end by 6 bases; junction bases not matched to a gene: 7. CDR3 length: 15 amino acids. These data were also reused for a study on T cells of mothers and their children.

The V gene is TRBV7-3, the J gene TRBJ2-3; TRBD2 agrees at 10 bases. Sequencing input: blood. This TCR derives from a boy aged 5-17 years in good health. The CDR3 DNA is TGTGCCAGCAGCTCGATTAGCGGGGGGCCGGATACGCAGTATTTT. This sequence encodes CASSSISGGPDTQYF.